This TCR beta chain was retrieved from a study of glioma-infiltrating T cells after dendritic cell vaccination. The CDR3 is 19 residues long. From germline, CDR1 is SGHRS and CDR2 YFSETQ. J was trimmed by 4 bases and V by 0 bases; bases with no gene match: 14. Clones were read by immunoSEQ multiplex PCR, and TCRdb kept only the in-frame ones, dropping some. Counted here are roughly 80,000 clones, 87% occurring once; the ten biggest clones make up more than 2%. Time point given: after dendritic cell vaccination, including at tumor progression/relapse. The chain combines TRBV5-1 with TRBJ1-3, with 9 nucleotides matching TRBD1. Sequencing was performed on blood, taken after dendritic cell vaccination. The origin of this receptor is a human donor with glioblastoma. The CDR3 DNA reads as TGCGCCAGCAGCTTGGAATGGACAGGGGACCTAGCGGGCGGAAACACCATATATTTT. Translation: CASSLEWTGDLAGGNTIYF. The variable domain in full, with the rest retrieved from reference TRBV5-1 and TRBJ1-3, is KAGVTQTPRYLIKTRGQQVTLSCSPISGHRSVSWYQQTPGQGLQFLFEYFSETQRNKGNFPGRFSGRQFSNSRSEMNVSTLELGDSALYLCASSLEWTGDLAGGNTIYFGEGSWLTVV.